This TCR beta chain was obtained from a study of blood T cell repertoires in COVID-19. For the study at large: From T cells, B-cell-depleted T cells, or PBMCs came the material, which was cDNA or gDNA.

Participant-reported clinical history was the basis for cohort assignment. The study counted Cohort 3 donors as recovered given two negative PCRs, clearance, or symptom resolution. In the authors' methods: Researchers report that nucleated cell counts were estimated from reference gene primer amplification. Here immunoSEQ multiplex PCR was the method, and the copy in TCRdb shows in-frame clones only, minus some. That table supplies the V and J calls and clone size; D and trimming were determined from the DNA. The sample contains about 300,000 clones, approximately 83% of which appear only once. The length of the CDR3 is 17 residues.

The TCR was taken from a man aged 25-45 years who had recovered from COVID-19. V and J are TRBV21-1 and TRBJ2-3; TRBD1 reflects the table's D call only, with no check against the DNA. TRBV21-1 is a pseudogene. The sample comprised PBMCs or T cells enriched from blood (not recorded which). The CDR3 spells CASSKKNTGDGTDTQYF. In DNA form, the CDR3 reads TGTGCCAGCAGCAAAAAAAACACAGGGGATGGGACAGATACGCAGTATTTT.